A selection of T cell receptor beta chains follows, all from one sample in a study of patients and donors after allogeneic stem cell transplantation. TCRdb redid the calling of the RT-PCR reads with MiXCR, one entry per CDR3 protein. The sample carries about 160,000 distinct CDR3 sequences, about two fifths recorded once. Material for sequencing was blood, either unsorted or a sorted T cell fraction (not recorded which). The receptors here all came from a human donor who was either an allogeneic HSCT recipient or a stem cell or donor lymphocyte infusion donor (not recorded which). It is not recorded whose cells these are; they may come from a transplant donor. The CDR3 runs from the conserved cysteine through the conserved F or W. The D gene is left open where the match is weak.

CDR3aa	v_gene	j_gene	d_gene
CASSVALAGEVLQFF	TRBV18	TRBJ2-1	TRBD2
CASSPQPQAPLHF	TRBV27	TRBJ1-6	-
CASSLRESTGELFF	TRBV12-3/TRBV12-4	TRBJ2-2	-
CSARVDYVDEQYF	TRBV20-1	TRBJ2-7	-
CSVGVSGANTEAFF	TRBV29-1	TRBJ1-1	-
CASSQGDRPYYGYTF	TRBV4-3	TRBJ1-2	-
CASSLEGMAGRANQPQHF	TRBV7-9	TRBJ1-5	-
CASNNNLGLLQETQYF	TRBV7-9	TRBJ2-5	-
CASSHAGRVSYNSPLHF	TRBV14	TRBJ1-6	-
CAISESVEGYTF	TRBV10-3	TRBJ1-2	-
CASSRDRGMTEAFF	TRBV6-1	TRBJ1-1	TRBD1
CGAGQTYSNQPQHF	TRBV20-1	TRBJ1-5	-
CATSRDRGQNQPQHF	TRBV15	TRBJ1-5	-
CASSQDPPPVPGNTIYF	TRBV4-1	TRBJ1-3	-
CSVATGPISYGYTF	TRBV29-1	TRBJ1-2	-
CSAVGGQVVQPQHF	TRBV20-1	TRBJ1-5	TRBD1
CATSPSGTYEQYF	TRBV24-1	TRBJ2-7	TRBD2
CASTDRRNTEAFF	TRBV28	TRBJ1-1	TRBD1
CASSPPGRAEAFF	TRBV25-1	TRBJ1-1	-
CASSLTDVNTEAFF	TRBV7-2	TRBJ1-1	-
CATSRDRPSGGFETQYF	TRBV15	TRBJ2-5	TRBD2
CASSPGGQGGYGYTF	TRBV4-1	TRBJ1-2	TRBD1
CASSRGDYGYTF	TRBV3-1	TRBJ1-2	-
CASSQDAGGGGLTSYEQYF	TRBV4-2	TRBJ2-7	-
CATGGVESPLHF	TRBV7-4	TRBJ1-6	-
CASTLGTVYGYTF	TRBV5-6	TRBJ1-2	-
CASRGSTDTQYF	TRBV12-3/TRBV12-4	TRBJ2-3	-
CASSSGRFNSPLHF	TRBV5-1	TRBJ1-6	-
CASSTPGLTKPQHF	TRBV5-1	TRBJ1-5	-
CASSQSDSQETQYF	TRBV4-1	TRBJ2-5	-
CASSSATGPKTEAFF	TRBV12-3/TRBV12-4	TRBJ1-1	-
CASSLGQGAADTQYF	TRBV5-1	TRBJ2-3	TRBD1
CASSLQNTEAFF	TRBV11-1	TRBJ1-1	-
CASNPRRRGEAFF	TRBV2	TRBJ1-1	-
CSVGTGVATNYGYTF	TRBV29-1	TRBJ1-2	TRBD1
CASSVSSDTQYF	TRBV9	TRBJ2-3	-
CASSYSSGTGGDSPLHF	TRBV6-5	TRBJ1-6	TRBD1
CSAPHNRAAFF	TRBV20-1	TRBJ1-1	-
CASSGYGPGLATETQYF	TRBV11-2	TRBJ2-5	TRBD2
CASRSPAGGRNTGELFF	TRBV6-2/TRBV6-3	TRBJ2-2	TRBD2
CASSSPGQGFISTDTQYF	TRBV28	TRBJ2-3	TRBD1
CASSPTGGMDF	TRBV7-9	TRBJ1-3	TRBD1
CASSQQGRGQPQHF	TRBV11-2	TRBJ1-5	TRBD1
CASSQVGAGPNSPLHF	TRBV4-3	TRBJ1-6	-
CASNMEEGNIQYF	TRBV5-6	TRBJ2-4	-
CASSLDHNQPQHF	TRBV5-1	TRBJ1-5	-
CASRPEIRDSPLHF	TRBV5-6	TRBJ1-6	-
CASSFQRTPSGHGYTF	TRBV27	TRBJ1-2	-
CASGSGTNQPQHF	TRBV12-3/TRBV12-4	TRBJ1-5	-
CASTTVPYNSPLHF	TRBV28	TRBJ1-6	-
CASSSLAGEATEAFF	TRBV28	TRBJ1-1	-
CASSPGGGGSGNTIYF	TRBV21-1	TRBJ1-3	-
CASQAGGPQETQYF	TRBV9	TRBJ2-5	TRBD2
CASSSGPANVLTF	TRBV28	TRBJ2-6	-